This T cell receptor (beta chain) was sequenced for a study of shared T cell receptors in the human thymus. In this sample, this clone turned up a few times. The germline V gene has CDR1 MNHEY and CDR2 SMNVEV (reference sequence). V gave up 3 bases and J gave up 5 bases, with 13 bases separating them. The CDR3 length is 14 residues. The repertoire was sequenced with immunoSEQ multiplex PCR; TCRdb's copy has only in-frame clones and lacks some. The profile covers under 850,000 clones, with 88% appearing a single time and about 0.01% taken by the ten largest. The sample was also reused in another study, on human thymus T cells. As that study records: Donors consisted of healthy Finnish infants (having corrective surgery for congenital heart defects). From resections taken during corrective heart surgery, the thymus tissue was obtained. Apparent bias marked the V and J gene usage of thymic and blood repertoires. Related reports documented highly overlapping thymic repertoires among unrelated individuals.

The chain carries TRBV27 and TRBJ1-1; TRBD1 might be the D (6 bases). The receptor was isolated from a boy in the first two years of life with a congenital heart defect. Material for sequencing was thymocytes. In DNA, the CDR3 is TGTGCCAGCAGTTTTGGGGGCGATCGAACTGAAGCTTTCTTT. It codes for CASSFGGDRTEAFF.